This TCR beta chain was sequenced during a study of T cell repertoires in cytomegalovirus infection (dated by TCRdb to about 2019). Study-wide context: Because public TCR beta signatures pointed to carriage of CMV infection together with the matching HLA type, the HLA type of each donor mattered for the analysis.

About this clonotype: No cognate antigen has been identified for it. No clone much larger than this one lies a single base away; base qualities are absent.

The paper's findings and limits, for the study overall: The ex vivo response was dominated by HLA-C-restricted CMV-specific TCR beta clonotypes, which also provided the single most frequent clonotype in two of eight donors. Cumulative frequency of public TCR beta family members discriminated carriers of CMV infection plus the relevant HLA type in this cohort and an independent approximately 370-donor cohort.

Spanning cysteine to phenylalanine, the CDR3 consists of 13 amino acids. Only CDR3 DNA remains: 39 bases, in frame from the first base. The germline V gene gives CDR1 as SQVTM and CDR2 as ANQGSEA. V is cut by 1 base and J by 2 bases, and the space between the germline ends is 8 bases. Reads for this sample came from an Illumina HiSeq 1500. The public reads were reanalyzed by TCRdb: fastp trimming at Q25, MiXCR alignment, in-frame beta chains only. Merged by CDR3 protein, the rows form single entries marked with the most common genes and DNA. Across this sample there are some 220,000 distinct CDR3 sequences, with 6% to 8% seen only once. The ten largest clones represent more than 5.5% of the sample.

The receptor chain draws on TRBV29-1 and TRBJ1-2; no confident D gene assignment can be made. The source is a human donor in good health (CMV status not recorded). Some clones in this sample may be carry-over from other donors' samples. Material: PBMCs. The DNA reads TGCAGCGTTGAAGGGACGGCAAACTATGGCTACACCTTC. Translated, this gives CSVEGTANYGYTF.